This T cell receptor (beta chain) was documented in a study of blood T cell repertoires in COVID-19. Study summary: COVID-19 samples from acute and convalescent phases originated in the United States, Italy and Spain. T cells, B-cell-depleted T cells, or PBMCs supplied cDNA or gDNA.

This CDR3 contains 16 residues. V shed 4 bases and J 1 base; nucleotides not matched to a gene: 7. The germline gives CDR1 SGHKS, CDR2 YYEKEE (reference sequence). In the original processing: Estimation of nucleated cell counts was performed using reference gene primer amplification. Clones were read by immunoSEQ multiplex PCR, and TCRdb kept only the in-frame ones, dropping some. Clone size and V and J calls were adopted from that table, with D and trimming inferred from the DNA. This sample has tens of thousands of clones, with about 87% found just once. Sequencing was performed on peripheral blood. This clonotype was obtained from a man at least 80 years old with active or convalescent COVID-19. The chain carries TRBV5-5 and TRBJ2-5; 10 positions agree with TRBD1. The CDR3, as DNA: TGTGCCAGCAGCCCCGGGACAGGGGTCCCCCAAGAGACCCAGTACTTC. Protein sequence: CASSPGTGVPQETQYF.